This TCR beta chain was identified in a study of cytomegalovirus exposure and HLA in healthy donors. In the study overall: HLA-typed donors were the source of roughly 80 million unique TCRs held in an early data release. Study findings and constraints: CMV antigen specificity of three CMV-associated chains was confirmed in vitro. With DRB1 most and HLA-C fewest, TCR association rates differed between HLA loci in a later analysis.

PCR amplification relied on 60 Vbeta primers (plus 13 Jbeta primers). Method: immunoSEQ multiplex PCR; TCRdb's copy keeps in-frame clones and lacks some. The sample holds 200,000 or so clones; approximately 80% are singletons and the top ten take about 0.092%. Trimming left V 3 bases short and J 6 bases short, with 9 bases between. The length of the CDR3 is 14 residues. Per the germline V gene, CDR1 is KGHSH and CDR2 is LQKENI. About this clone itself: Its antigen remains unknown.

The TCR originated in a boy younger than 10 in good health and CMV-seronegative. Material: PBMCs. The V call is TRBV18, the J call TRBJ1-6, with D hard to call. The CDR3 sequence is CASSPAAANSPLHF. CDR3 in DNA: TGTGCCAGCTCACCGGCGGCAGCTAATTCACCCCTCCACTTT.